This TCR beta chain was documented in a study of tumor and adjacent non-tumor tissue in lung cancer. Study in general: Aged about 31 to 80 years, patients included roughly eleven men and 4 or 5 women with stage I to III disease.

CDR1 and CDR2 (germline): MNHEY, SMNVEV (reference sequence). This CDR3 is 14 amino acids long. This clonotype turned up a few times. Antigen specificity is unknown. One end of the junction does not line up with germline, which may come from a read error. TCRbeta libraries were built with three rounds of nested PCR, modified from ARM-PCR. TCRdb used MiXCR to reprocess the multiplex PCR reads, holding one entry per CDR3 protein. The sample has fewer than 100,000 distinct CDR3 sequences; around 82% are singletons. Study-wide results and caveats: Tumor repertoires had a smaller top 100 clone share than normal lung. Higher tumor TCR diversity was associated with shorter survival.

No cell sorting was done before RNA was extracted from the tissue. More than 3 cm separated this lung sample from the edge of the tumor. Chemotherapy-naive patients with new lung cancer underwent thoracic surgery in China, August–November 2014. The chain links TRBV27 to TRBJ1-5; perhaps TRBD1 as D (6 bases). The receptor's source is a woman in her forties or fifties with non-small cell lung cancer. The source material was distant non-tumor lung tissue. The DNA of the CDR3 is TGTGCCAGCAGTTGGTCGGGGGGCAACCAGCCCCAGCATTTT. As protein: CASSWSGGNQPQHF.